The 5 T cell receptor beta chains given below trace back to one sample, sequenced in a study of human T cells and chemical hapten exposure. Unfractionated whole blood was the source from which total RNA was extracted. MiXCR was run by TCRdb on the 5' RACE reads, yielding one entry per CDR3 protein. The sample consists of approximately 80,000 distinct CDR3 sequences, less than 20% of them appearing once. The receptors derive from a female donor in good health.

Points on this clonotype: It may be a read error: a sequence one base away is much more abundant. The rearrangement links TRBV20-1 to TRBJ1-1; TRBD1 matches 7 bases. The germline gives CDR1 DFQATT, CDR2 SNEGSKA (reference sequence). CDR3 size: 16 residues. As DNA, the CDR3 is TGCAGTGCTAGAGCAGCATCCCAGGGGGTTGATAGTGAAGATTTCTTT. It encodes CSARAASQGVDSEDFF.

The chain recombines TRBV9 with TRBJ2-7, with D possibly matching TRBD2 (5 bases). The CDR3 sequence is 14 residues long. Looked up from germline, CDR1 is SGDLS and CDR2 is YYNGEE. Deletions cut 1 base from V and 3 bases from J, with 11 bases between. The CDR3 sequence is CASSVSTSHYEQYF. CDR3 bases: TGTGCCAGCAGCGTAAGTACTAGTCACTACGAGCAGTACTTC.

This chain joins TRBV5-1 and TRBJ2-7; 7 nucleotides line up with TRBD2. The V and J ends lost 1 base and 7 bases, in that order; junction bases with no gene match: 2. The CDR3 consists of 12 residues. Germline CDR1 and CDR2: SGHRS and YFSETQ. The CDR3 reads CASSLSSGEQYF. DNA of the CDR3: TGCGCCAGCAGCTTGTCTAGCGGAGAGCAGTACTTC.

In its sample, this clonotype was seen a few times. As DNA, the CDR3 is TGTGCCTGGAGAGGGCAAGGGACTGAAGCTTTCTTT. This translates into CAWRGQGTEAFF. The chain combines TRBV30 with TRBJ1-1; D remains unclear. The CDR3 runs to 12 residues. Germline V CDR1 and CDR2: GTSNPN, SVGIG (reference sequence). Trimming took off 3 bases at V and 5 bases at J, with 10 bases between the two ends.

The chain is built from TRBV10-3 and TRBJ1-5; the D gene is possibly TRBD1 (5 bases). CDR3 size: 14 residues. The V and J ends lost 2 bases and 5 bases respectively, with 10 bases between them. Germline-derived CDR1 and CDR2 are ENHRY and SYGVKD. The CDR3: CAISERQGDQPQHF. The CDR3, as DNA: TGTGCCATCAGTGAGCGTCAGGGTGATCAGCCCCAGCATTTT.